The 11 T cell receptor beta chains below were found in one sample sequenced in a study of T-cell reconstitution after alpha-beta-depleted transplantation in children listed by TCRdb under 2016. Libraries were made using PCR. Sequenced using an Illumina HiSeq 2500. To normalize quantification of the TCRbeta repertoire, the TCR libraries were built with molecular barcoding that relied on unique molecular identifiers. Through fastp at Q25 and MiXCR, TCRdb rebuilt clones from the public reads, retaining in-frame beta chains. Entries that share a CDR3 protein sequence are merged under the most common genes and DNA. Recorded for this sample are 300,000 to 400,000 distinct CDR3 sequences; 10% to 15% of them occurred a single time. The leading ten clones occupy about 4.5% of the sample. The sequencing used PBMCs, collected from the stem cell graft. These receptors were collected from a human donor who donated a stem cell graft to a child with Fanconi anemia.

This chain uses TRBV19 with TRBJ2-2, with D uncertain. This CDR3 has 14 amino acids. Trimming stripped 6 bases from V and 0 bases from J, with 8 bases between. Germline CDR1 is LNHDA and CDR2 is SQIVND (reference sequence). The CDR3 bases are TGTGCCAGTAGGTACGGATCGAACACCGGGGAGCTGTTTTTT. It translates to CASRYGSNTGELFF.

The chain recombines TRBV7-8 with TRBJ2-3, with D tentatively TRBD2 (5 bases). The CDR3 covers 14 residues. CDR1 and CDR2 (germline): SGHVS, FQNEAQ. V was clipped by 2 bases and J by 4 bases, with 10 bases between them. The CDR3 is CASSLRGYADTQYF. The DNA of the CDR3 is TGTGCCAGCAGCTTACGGGGTTACGCAGATACGCAGTATTTT.

This clonotype occurred many times. The chain is built from TRBV4-1 and TRBJ2-7; 11 bases line up with TRBD2. The CDR3 covers 18 residues. The J segment lost 4 bases and the V segment lost 6 bases, leaving 17 bases of the junction unmatched. Germline V gene data show CDR1 as MGHRA and CDR2 as YSYEKL. DNA for the CDR3: TGCGCCAGCAGTTTAAGGGAGCCTGGGACTAGCGGATATTACGAGCAGTACGTC. Translating it yields CASSLREPGTSGYYEQYV.

The sample holds a few counts of this clonotype. The rearrangement joins TRBV7-9 to TRBJ2-2; no firm D call. Germline assignment: CDR1 SEHNR and CDR2 FQNEAQ (reference sequence). The CDR3 contains 14 residues. Deletions cut 2 bases from V and 7 bases from J, with 11 bases between. CDR3 sequence reads: CASSLSVDGGELFF. CDR3 DNA: TGTGCCAGCAGCTTATCGGTGGATGGCGGGGAGCTGTTTTTT.

This clonotype has only a few counts. The gene calls are TRBV5-8 and TRBJ2-7; no clear D. CDR3 size: 14 residues. CDR1 and CDR2 (germline): SGHTS, YDEGEE. V gave up 0 bases and J gave up 0 bases, with 7 bases separating them. The CDR3 bases are TGTGCCAGCAGCTTGGTGGGGTACTCCTACGAGCAGTACGTC. Translation gives CASSLVGYSYEQYV.

This clonotype has a handful of counts. The chain has TRBV4-2 and TRBJ2-3, with 8 bases matching TRBD2. The CDR3 loop spans 14 amino acids. The germline gives CDR1 LGHNA, CDR2 YNFKEQ. The J segment lost 1 base and the V segment lost 6 bases, leaving 3 bases of the junction unmatched. The CDR3 bases are TGTGCCAGCAGGGCTAGCGGGCGCACAGATACGCAGTATTTT. Residues: CASRASGRTDTQYF.

Concerning this clonotype itself: Without the conserved terminal phenylalanine or tryptophan, this CDR3 likely stems from a read error. V and J are TRBV3-1 and TRBJ1-4; D is unclear. Germline-derived CDR1 and CDR2 are LGHDT and YNNKEL (reference sequence). The CDR3 runs 12 residues. V gave up 4 bases and J gave up 8 bases, with 8 bases separating them. The DNA for the CDR3 is TGTGCCAGCAGCCTGGTTGGCGAAAAACTGTTTGTT. This translates into CASSLVGEKLFV.

This clonotype occurred a few times. The V and J genes are TRBV20-1 and TRBJ2-2; D is unresolved. Germline values: CDR1 DFQATT, CDR2 SNEGSKA (reference sequence). V was clipped by 3 bases and J by 6 bases, with 2 bases between them. The CDR3 has 10 residues. CDR3: CSASPGELFF. The DNA of the CDR3 is TGCAGTGCTAGCCCCGGGGAGCTGTTTTTT.

This clonotype was counted between two and nine times. The chain carries TRBV28 and TRBJ2-1, with D unresolved. This CDR3 has 13 amino acids. CDR1 and CDR2 (germline): MDHEN, SYDVKM. V was trimmed by 5 bases and J by 12 bases, leaving 17 bases between them. The CDR3 sequence is CASSQTSSLRQFF. The CDR3 coding sequence is TGTGCCAGCAGTCAAACCTCCAGCTTGAGGCAGTTCTTC.

V and J are TRBV18 and TRBJ2-5; no firm D call. V dropped 3 bases and J dropped 2 bases, with 10 bases sitting between them. CDR1 and CDR2 (germline): KGHSH, LQKENI. The CDR3 covers 14 residues. In DNA form, the CDR3 reads TGTGCCAGCTCACCGTATTCCGAGCAAGAGACCCAGTACTTC. Protein sequence: CASSPYSEQETQYF.

A few counts support this clonotype. The rearrangement links TRBV15 to TRBJ2-5; D gene uncertain. The ends were cut back, 1 base at V and 2 bases at J, with 8 bases in the middle. The CDR3 is made up of 14 amino acids. CDR1 is LNHNV, CDR2 YYDKDF, per germline (reference sequence). Here the CDR3 reads CATSRAILQETQYF. The CDR3 DNA sequence: TGTGCCACCAGCAGAGCAATTCTACAAGAGACCCAGTACTTC.